This T cell receptor beta chain derives from a study of beta chain features in type 1 diabetes. Post-sort purity exceeded 98% for all sorted populations. Germline values: CDR1 MDHEN, CDR2 SYDVKM. This CDR3 spans 12 amino acids. Study-wide points: Cells with high TCR expression could be over-represented when cDNA is sequenced.

Comment on this clone: Its target is not known.

Expressed TCRB transcripts were sequenced, since all the RNA that had been isolated was reverse transcribed. Assay used: immunoSEQ multiplex PCR; TCRdb lists only in-frame clones, some missing. The sample shows over 65,000 clones, around a third of them seen only once. Sequencing input: stem cell memory CD4+ T cells from blood. The rearrangement uses TRBV28 and TRBJ2-5; no clear D gene. The DNA end favors TRBJ2-7, so the J call may be wrong. The origin of this receptor is a woman aged 18-29 years in good health. The CDR3 reads CASRTQDYEQYF. CDR3 DNA sequence: TGTGCCAGCAGGACTCAAGACTACGAGCAGTACTTC.